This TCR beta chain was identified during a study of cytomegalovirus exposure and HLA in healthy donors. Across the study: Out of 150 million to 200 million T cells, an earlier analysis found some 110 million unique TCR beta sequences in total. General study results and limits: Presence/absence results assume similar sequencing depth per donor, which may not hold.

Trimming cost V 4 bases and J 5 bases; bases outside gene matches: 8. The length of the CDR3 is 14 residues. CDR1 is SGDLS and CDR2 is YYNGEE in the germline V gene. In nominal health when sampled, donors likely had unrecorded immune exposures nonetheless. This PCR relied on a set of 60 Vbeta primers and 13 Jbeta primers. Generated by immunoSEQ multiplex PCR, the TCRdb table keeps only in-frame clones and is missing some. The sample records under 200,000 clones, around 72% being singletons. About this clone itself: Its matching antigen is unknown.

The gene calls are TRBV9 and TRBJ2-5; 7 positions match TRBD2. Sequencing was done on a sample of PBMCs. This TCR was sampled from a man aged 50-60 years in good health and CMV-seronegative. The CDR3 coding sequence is TGTGCCAGCAGCCCGCGGTGGCGGGGGGAGACCCAGTACTTC. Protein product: CASSPRWRGETQYF.